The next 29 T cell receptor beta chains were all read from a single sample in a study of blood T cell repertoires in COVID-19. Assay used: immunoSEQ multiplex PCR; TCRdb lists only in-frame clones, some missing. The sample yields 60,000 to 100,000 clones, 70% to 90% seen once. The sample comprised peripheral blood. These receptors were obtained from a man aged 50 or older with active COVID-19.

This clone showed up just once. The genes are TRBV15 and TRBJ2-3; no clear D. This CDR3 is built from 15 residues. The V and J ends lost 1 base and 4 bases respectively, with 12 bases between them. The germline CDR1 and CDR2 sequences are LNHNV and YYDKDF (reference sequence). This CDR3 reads CATSRVEELADTQYF. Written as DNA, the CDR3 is TGTGCCACCAGCAGAGTCGAGGAGCTAGCAGATACGCAGTATTTT.

The CDR3 DNA reads TGTGCCAGCAGCCCCCGGGGGGCGGCGACAGATACGCAGTATTTT. Its protein product is CASSPRGAATDTQYF. The chain joins TRBV7-9 to TRBJ2-3; D possibly corresponds to TRBD2 (7 bases). Trimming took 5 bases from V and 3 from J, leaving 15 bases between them. The CDR3 sequence is 15 residues long. The germline V gene encodes CDR1 SEHNR and CDR2 FQNEAQ (reference sequence).

CDR3 nucleotides: TGCGCCAGCAGCCTTGCAGGGACAGGATACTACGAGCAGTACTTC. Its protein product is CASSLAGTGYYEQYF. This chain links TRBV4-1 with TRBJ2-7, with TRBD1 identical over 8 bases. This CDR3 is 15 amino acids long. Unmatched junction bases numbered 8, after V lost 4 bases and J lost 3 bases. CDR1 MGHRA and CDR2 YSYEKL come from the germline V gene.

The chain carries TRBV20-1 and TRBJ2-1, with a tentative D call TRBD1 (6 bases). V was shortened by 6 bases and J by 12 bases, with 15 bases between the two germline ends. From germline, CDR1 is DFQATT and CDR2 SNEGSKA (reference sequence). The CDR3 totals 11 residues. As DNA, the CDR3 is TGCAGTGCCCGACGGACAGCCGGGCAGTTCTTC. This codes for CSARRTAGQFF.

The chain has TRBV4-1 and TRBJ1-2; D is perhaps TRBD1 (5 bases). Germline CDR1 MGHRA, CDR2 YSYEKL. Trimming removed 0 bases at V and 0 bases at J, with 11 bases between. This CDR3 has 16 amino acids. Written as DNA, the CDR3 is TGCGCCAGCAGCCAAGATAAGGGGAAGGCTAACTATGGCTACACCTTC. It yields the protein CASSQDKGKANYGYTF.

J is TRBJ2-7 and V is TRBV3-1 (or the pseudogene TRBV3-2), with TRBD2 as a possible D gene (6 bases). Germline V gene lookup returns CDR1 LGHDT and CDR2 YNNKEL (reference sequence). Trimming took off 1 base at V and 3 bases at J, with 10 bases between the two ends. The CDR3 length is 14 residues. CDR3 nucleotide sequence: TGTGCCAGCAGCCAAGGCGGGACGGACTACGAGCAGTACTTC. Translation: CASSQGGTDYEQYF.

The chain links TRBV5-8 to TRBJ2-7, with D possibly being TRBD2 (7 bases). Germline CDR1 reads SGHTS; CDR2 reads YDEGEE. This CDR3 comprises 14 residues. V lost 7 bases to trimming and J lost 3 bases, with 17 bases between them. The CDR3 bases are TGTGCCAGCTTTAAAGGGGGGGGTAGCTACGAGCAGTACTTC. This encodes CASFKGGGSYEQYF.

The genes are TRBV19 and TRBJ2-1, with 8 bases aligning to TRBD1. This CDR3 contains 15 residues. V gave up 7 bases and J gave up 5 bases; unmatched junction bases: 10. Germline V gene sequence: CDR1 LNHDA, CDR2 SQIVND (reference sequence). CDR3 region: CASIQPGTGDNEQFF. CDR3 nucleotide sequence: TGTGCCAGTATTCAACCGGGGACAGGCGACAATGAGCAGTTCTTC. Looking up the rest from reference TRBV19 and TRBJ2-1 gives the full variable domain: DGGITQSPKYLFRKEGQNVTLSCEQNLNHDAMYWYRQDPGQGLRLIYYSQIVNDFQKGDIAEGYSVSREKKESFPLTVTSAQKNPTAFYLCASIQPGTGDNEQFFGPGTRLTVL.

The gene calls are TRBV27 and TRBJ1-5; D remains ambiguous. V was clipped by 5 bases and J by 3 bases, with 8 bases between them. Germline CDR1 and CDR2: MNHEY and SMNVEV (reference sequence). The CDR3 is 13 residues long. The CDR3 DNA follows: TGTGCCAGCAGTCACGGTTACAATCAGCCCCAGCATTTT. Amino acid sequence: CASSHGYNQPQHF.

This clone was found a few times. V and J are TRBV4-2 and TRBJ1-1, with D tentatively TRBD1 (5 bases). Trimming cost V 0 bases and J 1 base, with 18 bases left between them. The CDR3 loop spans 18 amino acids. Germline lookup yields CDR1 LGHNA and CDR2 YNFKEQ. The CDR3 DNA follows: TGTGCCAGCAGCCAAGAGGTGAGGTGGGGCCGGCAGAACACTGAAGCTTTCTTT. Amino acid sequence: CASSQEVRWGRQNTEAFF.

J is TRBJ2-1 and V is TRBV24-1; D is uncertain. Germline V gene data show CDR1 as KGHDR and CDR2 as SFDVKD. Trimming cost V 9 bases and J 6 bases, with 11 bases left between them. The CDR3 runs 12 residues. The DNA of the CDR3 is TGTGCCACCGCAACAGTTCCCAATGAGCAGTTCTTC. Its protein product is CATATVPNEQFF.

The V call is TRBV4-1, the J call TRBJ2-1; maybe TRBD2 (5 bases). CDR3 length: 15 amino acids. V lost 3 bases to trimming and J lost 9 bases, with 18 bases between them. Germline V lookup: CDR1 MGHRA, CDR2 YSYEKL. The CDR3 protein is CASSQGLAAGGEQFF. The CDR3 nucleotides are TGCGCCAGCAGCCAGGGTTTGGCAGCAGGAGGTGAGCAGTTCTTC.

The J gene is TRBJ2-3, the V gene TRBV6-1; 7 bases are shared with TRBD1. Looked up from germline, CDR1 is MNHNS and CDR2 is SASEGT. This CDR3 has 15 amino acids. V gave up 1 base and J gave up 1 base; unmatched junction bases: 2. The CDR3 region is CASSEGQGRTDTQYF. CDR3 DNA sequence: TGTGCCAGCAGTGAAGGACAGGGACGCACAGATACGCAGTATTTT.

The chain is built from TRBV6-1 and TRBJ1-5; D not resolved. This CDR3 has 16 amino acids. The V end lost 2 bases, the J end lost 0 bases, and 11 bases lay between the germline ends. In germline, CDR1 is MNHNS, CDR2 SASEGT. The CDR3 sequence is CASSENGWASNQPQHF. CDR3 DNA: TGTGCCAGCAGTGAAAACGGCTGGGCTAGCAATCAGCCCCAGCATTTT.

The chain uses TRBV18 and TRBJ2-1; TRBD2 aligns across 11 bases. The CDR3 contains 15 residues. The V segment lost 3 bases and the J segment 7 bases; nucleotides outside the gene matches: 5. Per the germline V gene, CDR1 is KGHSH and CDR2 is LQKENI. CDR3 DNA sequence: TGTGCCAGCTCACCGCCTAGCGGGGGGCGGAATGAGCAGTTCTTC. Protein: CASSPPSGGRNEQFF.

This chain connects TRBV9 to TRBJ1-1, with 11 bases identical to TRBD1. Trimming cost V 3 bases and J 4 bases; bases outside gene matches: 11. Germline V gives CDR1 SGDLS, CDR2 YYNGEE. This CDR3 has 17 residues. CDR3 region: CASSARDRGSSGTEAFF. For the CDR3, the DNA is TGTGCCAGCAGCGCCCGGGACAGGGGGTCTTCCGGCACTGAAGCTTTCTTT. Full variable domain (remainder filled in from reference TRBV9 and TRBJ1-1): DSGVTQTPKHLITATGQRVTLRCSPRSGDLSVYWYQQSLDQGLQFLIQYYNGEERAKGNILERFSAQQFPDLHSELNLSSLELGDSALYFCASSARDRGSSGTEAFFGQGTRLTVV.

The CDR3 is CAWSRWNTGELFF. CDR3 bases: TGTGCCTGGAGTCGGTGGAACACCGGGGAGCTGTTTTTT. This chain uses TRBV30 with TRBJ2-2; no clear D gene. CDR1 is GTSNPN, CDR2 SVGIG, per germline (reference sequence). The CDR3 covers 13 residues. V was shortened by 2 bases and J by 1 base, with 5 bases between the two germline ends.

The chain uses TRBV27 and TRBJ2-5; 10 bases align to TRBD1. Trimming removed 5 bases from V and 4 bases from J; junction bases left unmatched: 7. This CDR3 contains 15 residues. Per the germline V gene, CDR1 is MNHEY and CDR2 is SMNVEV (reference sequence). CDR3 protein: CASSKRDRGRETQYF. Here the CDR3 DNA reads TGTGCCAGCAGTAAACGGGACAGGGGAAGAGAGACCCAGTACTTC.

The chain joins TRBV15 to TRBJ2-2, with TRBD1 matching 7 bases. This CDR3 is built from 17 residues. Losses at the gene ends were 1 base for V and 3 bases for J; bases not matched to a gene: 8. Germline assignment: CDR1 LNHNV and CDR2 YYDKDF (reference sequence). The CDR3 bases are TGTGCCACCAGCAGAGCCCCCTTTACAGGGGACACCGGGGAGCTGTTTTTT. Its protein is CATSRAPFTGDTGELFF.

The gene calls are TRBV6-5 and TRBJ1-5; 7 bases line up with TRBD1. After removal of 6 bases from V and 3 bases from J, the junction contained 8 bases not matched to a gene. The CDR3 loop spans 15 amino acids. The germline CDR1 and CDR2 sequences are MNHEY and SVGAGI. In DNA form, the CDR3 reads TGTGCCAGCAGCCCGGGACAGAGGCACAATCAGCCCCAGCATTTT. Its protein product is CASSPGQRHNQPQHF.

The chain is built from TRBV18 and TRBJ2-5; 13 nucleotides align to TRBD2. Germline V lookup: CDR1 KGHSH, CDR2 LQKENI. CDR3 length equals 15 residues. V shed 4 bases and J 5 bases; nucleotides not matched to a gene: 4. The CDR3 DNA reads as TGTGCCAGCTCACAAACTAGCGGGAGGGCTGAGACCCAGTACTTC. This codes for CASSQTSGRAETQYF.

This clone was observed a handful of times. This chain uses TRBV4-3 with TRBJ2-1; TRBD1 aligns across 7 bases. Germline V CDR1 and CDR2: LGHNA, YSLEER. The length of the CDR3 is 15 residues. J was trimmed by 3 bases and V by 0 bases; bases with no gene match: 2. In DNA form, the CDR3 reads TGCGCCAGCAGCCAAGATCGGGACAGCTACAATGAGCAGTTCTTC. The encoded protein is CASSQDRDSYNEQFF.

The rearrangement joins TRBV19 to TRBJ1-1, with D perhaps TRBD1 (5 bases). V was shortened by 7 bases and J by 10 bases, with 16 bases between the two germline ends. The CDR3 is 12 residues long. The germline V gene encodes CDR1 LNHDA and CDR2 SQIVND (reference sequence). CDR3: CASTASAGGAFF. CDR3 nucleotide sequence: TGTGCCAGTACTGCTAGCGCGGGGGGAGCTTTCTTT.

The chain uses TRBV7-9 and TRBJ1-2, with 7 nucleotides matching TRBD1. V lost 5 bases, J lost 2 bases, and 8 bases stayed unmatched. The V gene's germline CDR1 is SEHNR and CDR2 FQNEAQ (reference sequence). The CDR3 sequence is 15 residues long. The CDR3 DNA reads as TGTGCCAGCAGCGAGACAGGGTACTCCAACTATGGCTACACCTTC. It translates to CASSETGYSNYGYTF.

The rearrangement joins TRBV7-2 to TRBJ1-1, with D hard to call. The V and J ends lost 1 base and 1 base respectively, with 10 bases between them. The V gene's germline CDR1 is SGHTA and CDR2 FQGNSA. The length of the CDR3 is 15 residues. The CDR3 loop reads CASSLGLTGNTEAFF. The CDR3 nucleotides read TGTGCCAGCAGCTTAGGGCTGACGGGGAACACTGAAGCTTTCTTT.

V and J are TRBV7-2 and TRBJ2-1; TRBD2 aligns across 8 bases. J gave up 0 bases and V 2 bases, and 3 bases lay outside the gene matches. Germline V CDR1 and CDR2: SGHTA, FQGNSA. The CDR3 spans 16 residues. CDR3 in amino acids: CASSLRGTSSYNEQFF. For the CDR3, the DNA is TGTGCCAGCAGCTTACGCGGGACTAGCTCCTACAATGAGCAGTTCTTC.

The DNA of the CDR3 is TGTGCCAGTAGTATGATGGCGGACTACAATGAGCAGTTCTTC. It yields the protein CASSMMADYNEQFF. The chain links TRBV19 to TRBJ2-1; no firm D call. Germline assignment: CDR1 LNHDA and CDR2 SQIVND (reference sequence). V was pared by 3 bases and J by 3 bases, with 9 bases between. The CDR3 totals 14 residues.

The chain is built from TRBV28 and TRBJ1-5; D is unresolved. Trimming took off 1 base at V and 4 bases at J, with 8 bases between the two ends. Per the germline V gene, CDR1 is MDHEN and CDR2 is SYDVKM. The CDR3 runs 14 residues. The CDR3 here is CASSLSLLNQPQHF. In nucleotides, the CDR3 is TGTGCCAGCAGTTTATCCCTCCTGAATCAGCCCCAGCATTTT.

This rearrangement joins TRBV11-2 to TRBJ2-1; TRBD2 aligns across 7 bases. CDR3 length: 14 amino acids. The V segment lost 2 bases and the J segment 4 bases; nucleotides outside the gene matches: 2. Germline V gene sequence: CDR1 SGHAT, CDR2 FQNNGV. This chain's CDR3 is CASSLLAVYNEQFF. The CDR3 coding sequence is TGTGCCAGCAGCTTACTAGCGGTTTACAATGAGCAGTTCTTC.